Only a few counts were recorded for the clone carrying this T cell receptor beta chain. It was with a sample-barcoded 5' primer and a J-beta primer mix that a second PCR of about 6 to 11 cycles was run. In TCRdb, the 5' RACE reads were re-called with MiXCR into one record per CDR3 protein. The table has roughly 500,000 distinct CDR3 sequences, about 25% seen once; the top ten hold about a fifth. This CDR3 has 14 residues. V dropped 3 bases and J dropped 6 bases, with 14 bases sitting between them. This record belongs to a study of blood T cells in healthy people across ages. The clonotype was recovered from a woman between 65 and 79 years old in good health. Specimen: blood. The chain links TRBV12-3 or TRBV12-4 to TRBJ1-2; tentatively, D is TRBD1 (5 bases). The CDR3 DNA sequence: TGTGCCAGCAGTTTTTCAGGGAGGTCGGATGGCTACACCTTC. Translation: CASSFSGRSDGYTF.